These 2 T cell receptor beta chains share one sample of origin, sequenced in a study of cytomegalovirus exposure and HLA in healthy donors (dated 2017 in TCRdb). The receptor library was made with the immunoSEQ multiplex PCR assay. For the multiplex PCR, a mixture combining 60 forward primers for TCR Vbeta segments and 13 reverse primers for TCR Jbeta segments was used. TCRdb stores this immuneACCESS table with in-frame sequences only. Part of the clones is absent; in the studies checked, under half of the shortfall reflects unresolved V genes, and no reason is known for the rest. The sample table shows 150,000 to 200,000 clones, and roughly 87% are seen once. In total, the top ten clones hold about 1.4% of the sample. Sequencing was performed on PBMCs. These receptors all stem from a girl aged 10 to 17 in good health and CMV-seropositive.

J is TRBJ2-1 and V is TRBV27; D possibly corresponds to TRBD2 (7 bases). This CDR3 has 18 amino acids. CDR1 is MNHEY, CDR2 SMNVEV, per germline (reference sequence). Trimming pared 3 bases from V and 4 bases from J, leaving 22 bases between. CDR3 sequence: CASSLAVGGAGAYNEQFF. In DNA, the CDR3 is TGTGCCAGCAGTTTGGCGGTGGGGGGGGCGGGGGCGTACAATGAGCAGTTCTTC.

The genes are TRBV5-4 and TRBJ1-3; perhaps TRBD1 as D (6 bases). Per the germline V gene, CDR1 is SGHNT and CDR2 is YYREEE (reference sequence). V was pared by 2 bases and J by 6 bases, with 12 bases between. This CDR3 comprises 14 residues. The CDR3 DNA follows: TGTGCCAGCAGCTTCCCGGGACAAGAAAACACCATATATTTT. Amino acids: CASSFPGQENTIYF.